This T cell receptor beta chain was identified in a study of siplizumab effects on memory and regulatory T cells. This CDR3 region has 16 residues. Germline CDR1 is SGDLS and CDR2 is YYNGEE. V dropped 3 bases and J dropped 7; count of bases not matched to a gene: 4. Study observations and caveats: Proliferating CD4+ or CD8+ clones, roughly 75-95% of them, lacked an assignable naive or memory phenotype. Proliferating siplizumab-culture Tregs lacked confirmation of suppressive function.

This clone was detected once. Its antigen is not known. TCR templates, around 9.3 x 10^4 per sample, were assayed. Using immunoSEQ multiplex PCR, the repertoire was profiled, and TCRdb retains in-frame clones only, with some absent. The sample lists 120,000 or so clones, just under 95% occurring once. Sequenced sample: CD4+ T cells sorted from blood. J is TRBJ2-2 and V is TRBV9; 15 nucleotides line up with TRBD2. The source of this sequence is a human donor in good health. The CDR3: CASSAGLAGGNGELFF. The CDR3 DNA sequence: TGTGCCAGCAGCGCGGGACTAGCGGGAGGAAACGGGGAGCTGTTTTTT.